This T cell receptor beta chain was profiled in a study of cytomegalovirus exposure and HLA in healthy donors. PCR primers comprised 60 Vbeta and 13 Jbeta primers. Repertoires were generated with immunoSEQ multiplex PCR, while TCRdb's copy carries only in-frame clones and drops some. The sample has more than 90,000 clones, roughly 85% seen once. Germline V CDR1 and CDR2: MNHEY, SMNVEV (reference sequence). V was cut by 4 bases and J by 2 bases, with 7 bases left in between. The CDR3 is 13 amino acids. The chain has TRBV27 and TRBJ2-3, with D possibly TRBD1 on 5 matching bases. The sample comprised PBMCs. The receptor comes from a man younger than 40 in good health and CMV-seropositive. The CDR3 protein is CASSSRATDTQYF. In DNA, the CDR3 is TGTGCCAGCAGTTCCAGGGCCACAGATACGCAGTATTTT.